What follows are 20 T cell receptor beta chains derived from one specimen sequenced in a study of T cells after posttransplantation cyclophosphamide. The assay was immunoSEQ multiplex PCR, and TCRdb's table has in-frame clones only and misses some. Listed here are 2,500 or so clones without any singletons, the top ten holding approximately 9%. Busulfan-fludarabine conditioning, marrow transplant, and cyclophosphamide on days +3 and +4 were administered. The material was PBMCs, obtained 32 days after allogeneic stem cell transplant with posttransplant cyclophosphamide. The receptors derive from a female patient aged 50-59 years who received an allogeneic stem cell transplant from a related donor, was CMV-positive, and had no GVHD. These T cells may partly come from the graft donor.

This clone is medium-sized within its sample. V usage is TRBV12-3 or TRBV12-4 and J usage is TRBJ1-1; D is unresolved. This CDR3 is 16 amino acids long. Deletions cut 1 base from V and 0 bases from J, with 12 bases between. Here the CDR3 reads CASSLVGERLNTEAFF. The DNA of the CDR3 is TGTGCCAGCAGTTTAGTCGGTGAACGGTTGAACACTGAAGCTTTCTTT.

This clone is judged medium-sized. The rearrangement uses TRBV5-4 and TRBJ1-3; D is possibly TRBD1 (5 bases). The CDR3 spans 15 residues. Trimming removed 3 bases at V and 2 bases at J, with 12 bases between. The germline gives CDR1 SGHNT, CDR2 YYREEE (reference sequence). In DNA form, the CDR3 reads TGTGCCAGCAGCTCCAGGGAAGTCGCTGGAAACACCATATATTTT. Its protein product is CASSSREVAGNTIYF.

By share, this clone counts as medium-sized. The chain combines TRBV7-9 with TRBJ2-7; D perhaps matches TRBD1 (6 bases). The CDR3 is 14 amino acids. CDR1 and CDR2 (germline): SEHNR, FQNEAQ (reference sequence). V gave up 8 bases and J gave up 0 bases, with 14 bases separating them. This CDR3 reads CASGRDTSSYEQYF. The CDR3 DNA sequence: TGTGCCAGCGGACGGGACACGAGCTCCTACGAGCAGTACTTC. Full variable domain (missing parts from reference TRBV7-9 and TRBJ2-7): DTGVSQNPRHKITKRGQNVTFRCDPISEHNRLYWYRQTLGQGPEFLTYFQNEAQLEKSRLLSDRFSAERPKGSFSTLEIQRTEQGDSAMYLCASGRDTSSYEQYFGPGTRLTVT.

In this sample, this clone is medium-sized. The chain's CDR3 is CASSEPSTRTYEQYF. In DNA form, the CDR3 reads TGTGCCAGCAGTGAGCCGTCGACACGTACCTACGAGCAGTACTTC. V and J are TRBV6-4 and TRBJ2-7; no clear D gene. Germline lookup yields CDR1 MRHNA and CDR2 SNTAGT. Trimming shortened V by 3 bases and J by 2 bases, and 14 bases separated the two germline ends. The CDR3 spans 15 residues.

This clone was observed at least ten times. V and J are TRBV29-1 and TRBJ2-1; 8 bases are a match to TRBD2. The CDR3 contains 14 residues. V lost 1 base, J lost 7 bases, and 6 bases stayed unmatched. The germline gives CDR1 SQVTM, CDR2 ANQGSEA. The CDR3 DNA sequence: TGCAGCGTTGAAGCCGGGACTAGGGGGAATGAGCAGTTCTTC. Amino acids: CSVEAGTRGNEQFF.

In its sample, this clone is medium-sized. This sequence joins TRBV19 and TRBJ1-5; D remains ambiguous. In germline, CDR1 is LNHDA, CDR2 SQIVND (reference sequence). The CDR3 is made up of 12 amino acids. Trimming left V 2 bases short and J 9 bases short, with 8 bases between. The CDR3 protein is CASSIRPGPQHF. The DNA of the CDR3 is TGTGCCAGTAGTATAAGGCCTGGGCCCCAGCATTTT.

By sample fraction, this clone is medium-sized. The chain employs TRBV5-6 and TRBJ2-1, with D tentatively TRBD1 (5 bases). V was clipped by 4 bases and J by 12 bases, with 17 bases between them. Germline lookup yields CDR1 SGHDT and CDR2 YYEEEE. This CDR3 spans 13 amino acids. CDR3 protein: CASSPPGRDGQFF. Written as DNA, the CDR3 is TGTGCCAGCAGCCCGCCGGGCAGGGATGGGCAGTTCTTC.

This clone has a count of ten or more. The chain joins TRBV5-1 to TRBJ1-3, with D tentatively TRBD1 (5 bases). V was cut by 2 bases and J by 4 bases, with 16 bases left in between. Germline CDR1 and CDR2: SGHRS and YFSETQ. This CDR3 is built from 16 residues. This CDR3 is CASSFGEGLGGNTIYF. The CDR3 coding sequence is TGCGCCAGCAGCTTCGGAGAGGGGCTAGGGGGAAACACCATATATTTT.

This chain links TRBV30 with TRBJ1-2; D is perhaps TRBD1 (5 bases). The CDR3 is made up of 18 amino acids. The V gene's germline CDR1 is GTSNPN and CDR2 SVGIG (reference sequence). Trimming took 4 bases from V and 4 from J, leaving 28 bases between them. CDR3 sequence (DNA): TGTGCCTGGACACGAGGGGTTCCAACAGCCCTCTTTGGCTATGGCTACACCTTC. It specifies CAWTRGVPTALFGYGYTF.

This clone came up many times. V gene TRBV7-2 combines with J gene TRBJ2-7; 8 positions match TRBD1. The length of the CDR3 is 16 residues. The V gene end was trimmed by 5 bases and the J gene end by 4 bases; junction bases not matched to a gene: 13. CDR1 and CDR2 (germline): SGHTA, FQGNSA. The CDR3 region has the DNA TGTGCCAGCAGCCGCCTCGCCTCCGGACAGGGATACGAGCAGTACTTC. This codes for CASSRLASGQGYEQYF.

This clone is categorized as medium-sized. This chain joins TRBV27 and TRBJ2-1; perhaps TRBD1 as D (5 bases). CDR3 length: 14 amino acids. With 3 bases removed from V and 6 bases from J, the gap between germline ends came to 12 bases. Germline loops: CDR1 MNHEY, CDR2 SMNVEV (reference sequence). The CDR3 sequence: CASSFMGLLNEQFF. The CDR3 DNA reads TGTGCCAGCAGTTTTATGGGGCTCCTCAATGAGCAGTTCTTC.

In its sample, this clone ranks as medium-sized. The chain joins TRBV10-1 to TRBJ2-5; 14 bases are a match to TRBD2. The V and J ends lost 3 bases and 1 base, in that order; junction bases with no gene match: 7. CDR3 length equals 18 residues. Germline CDR1 WNHNN, CDR2 SYGVQD (reference sequence). CDR3 nucleotide sequence: TGCGCCAGCAGTGACCAGGGACTAGCGGGAGTTTCCCAAGAGACCCAGTACTTC. Translated, it gives CASSDQGLAGVSQETQYF.

This clone has at least ten counts. The rearrangement joins TRBV5-6 to TRBJ2-7; D possibly corresponds to TRBD2 (5 bases). The V gene's germline CDR1 is SGHDT and CDR2 YYEEEE. This CDR3 comprises 13 residues. V was cut by 3 bases and J by 0 bases, with 7 bases left in between. The chain's CDR3 is CASSSTSSYEQYF. The CDR3 nucleotides are TGTGCCAGCAGCTCCACTAGCTCCTACGAGCAGTACTTC.

This clone was counted at least ten times. J is TRBJ2-3 and V is TRBV4-2; 7 nucleotides agree with TRBD2. The CDR3 sequence is 16 residues long. V lost 3 bases, J lost 2 bases, and 8 bases stayed unmatched. The V gene's germline CDR1 is LGHNA and CDR2 YNFKEQ. The CDR3 coding sequence is TGTGCCAGCAGCCATATACTAGCGTCTGACACAGATACGCAGTATTTT. Protein: CASSHILASDTDTQYF.

Sample share makes this clone medium-sized. V gene TRBV6-2 or TRBV6-3 combines with J gene TRBJ2-7; 9 positions agree with TRBD1. This CDR3 spans 16 amino acids. Germline CDR1 and CDR2: MNHEY and SVGEGT. J gave up 4 bases and V 6 bases, and 13 bases lay outside the gene matches. CDR3 loop: CASSPPLWTGAYEQYF. The CDR3 coding sequence is TGTGCCAGCAGCCCGCCCCTCTGGACAGGGGCTTACGAGCAGTACTTC.

This clone is labeled as medium-sized. This chain uses TRBV6-5 with TRBJ2-7; 9 positions match TRBD2. The CDR3 contains 16 residues. The germline V gene has CDR1 MNHEY and CDR2 SVGAGI. The V gene end was trimmed by 0 bases and the J gene end by 3 bases; junction bases not matched to a gene: 6. This chain's CDR3 is CASSYSGTSLDYEQYF. The CDR3 bases are TGTGCCAGCAGTTACTCAGGGACTAGCTTGGACTACGAGCAGTACTTC.

This clone is classed as medium-sized. The chain has TRBV12-3 or TRBV12-4 and TRBJ1-2; no clear D. This CDR3 is built from 11 residues. V gave up 5 bases and J gave up 7 bases, with 8 bases separating them. Here the CDR3 DNA reads TGTGCCAGCAGTAGCCAGGCTGGCTACACCTTC. It encodes CASSSQAGYTF.

This clone was observed many times. The rearrangement joins TRBV27 to TRBJ2-1; tentative D call: TRBD2 (6 bases). The CDR3 has 16 amino acids. CDR1 is MNHEY, CDR2 SMNVEV, per germline (reference sequence). V lost 1 base to trimming and J lost 2 bases, with 12 bases between them. The CDR3 here is CASSLLRGNTYNEQFF. The CDR3 DNA reads TGTGCCAGCAGTTTATTACGCGGGAACACCTACAATGAGCAGTTCTTC.

This clone showed up many times. The J gene is TRBJ2-7, the V gene TRBV18, with 8 bases that match TRBD1. From germline, CDR1 is KGHSH and CDR2 LQKENI. Trimming cost V 2 bases and J 1 base; bases outside gene matches: 4. The CDR3 has 15 residues. CDR3 in DNA: TGTGCCAGCTCACCAAGGACAGGGTCTTCCTACGAGCAGTACTTC. It yields the protein CASSPRTGSSYEQYF.

This clone was seen many times. This chain's CDR3 is CASSLGQPGGIPYEQYF. CDR3 DNA sequence: TGTGCCAGCAGCTTGGGACAGCCGGGCGGAATACCTTACGAGCAGTACTTC. The genes are TRBV5-5 and TRBJ2-7, with D perhaps TRBD1 (5 bases). Trimming cost V 0 bases and J 4 bases, with 20 bases left between them. CDR3 size: 17 residues. Germline assignment: CDR1 SGHKS and CDR2 YYEKEE (reference sequence). The full variable domain, in which reference TRBV5-5 and TRBJ2-7 provide the parts outside the CDR3, is DAGVTQSPTHLIKTRGQQVTLRCSPISGHKSVSWYQQVLGQGPQFIFQYYEKEERGRGNFPDRFSARQFPNYSSELNVNALLLGDSALYLCASSLGQPGGIPYEQYFGPGTRLTVT.